These 15 T cell receptor beta chains came from one sample sequenced in a study of CD8 T cells in Susac syndrome. With random hexamers, 0.5 to 1 ug RNA was reverse transcribed. TCRdb re-derived calls from the immunoSEQ multiplex PCR reads in MiXCR, one entry per CDR3 protein. Among more than 150,000 distinct CDR3 sequences, 92% were seen once, and the ten largest hold roughly 0.08%. The specimen sequenced was CD4+ T cells from PBMCs. The receptors derive from a human donor in good health.

This clonotype was counted between two and nine times. The chain joins TRBV2 to TRBJ1-5; no clear D. CDR1 is SNHLY and CDR2 is FYNNEI in the germline V gene. The CDR3 sequence is 15 residues long. The V and J ends lost 5 bases and 0 bases respectively, with 11 bases between them. The CDR3 sequence: CASSLDGDSNQPQHF. CDR3 in DNA: TGTGCCAGCAGTCTGGACGGGGATAGCAATCAGCCCCAGCATTTT.

The V gene is TRBV5-1, the J gene TRBJ2-7; D not resolved. The CDR3 sequence is 14 residues long. V shed 3 bases and J shed 0 bases, with 10 bases lying between them. The germline V gene encodes CDR1 SGHRS and CDR2 YFSETQ. CDR3 bases: TGCGCCAGCAGCTACCTCCAGAACTCCTACGAGCAGTACTTC. Translated, it gives CASSYLQNSYEQYF.

This clonotype was seen just once. This chain links TRBV7-2 with TRBJ1-4; D is unclear. The CDR3 loop spans 14 amino acids. Germline V gene lookup returns CDR1 SGHTA and CDR2 FQGNSA. V lost 3 bases, J lost 0 bases, and 5 bases lay in between. For the CDR3, the DNA is TGTGCCAGCAGCTTTGTTACAACTAATGAAAAACTGTTTTTT. Protein sequence: CASSFVTTNEKLFF.

The chain has TRBV5-6 and TRBJ2-4; 9 positions agree with TRBD1. The CDR3 has 15 amino acids. The germline CDR1 and CDR2 sequences are SGHDT and YYEEEE. V lost 5 bases, J lost 1 base, and 4 bases stayed unmatched. As DNA, the CDR3 is TGTGCCAGCAGACAGGGGGCGAGGGCCAAAAACATTCAGTACTTC. Protein product: CASRQGARAKNIQYF.

J is TRBJ2-1 and V is TRBV5-1; a weak D match, TRBD2 (6 bases). Germline V gives CDR1 SGHRS, CDR2 YFSETQ. The CDR3 contains 16 residues. Deletions cut 0 bases from V and 2 bases from J, with 12 bases between. The CDR3 loop reads CASSLEAGSTYNEQFF. The CDR3 DNA reads as TGCGCCAGCAGCTTGGAGGCCGGGAGCACCTACAATGAGCAGTTCTTC.

The chain employs TRBV24-1 and TRBJ2-1; 9 positions match TRBD2. CDR3 length equals 15 residues. Germline V gene sequence: CDR1 KGHDR, CDR2 SFDVKD. V lost 7 bases and J lost 8; bases outside the gene matches: 11. The CDR3 coding sequence is TGTGCCACCAGCAGCGGGAGGTCTCCATCCGATGAGCAGTTCTTC. Its translation: CATSSGRSPSDEQFF.

This chain links TRBV12-3 or TRBV12-4 with TRBJ2-2; 8 nucleotides align to TRBD1. The CDR3 extends over 15 amino acids. The V gene end was trimmed by 4 bases and the J gene end by 3 bases; junction bases not matched to a gene: 4. The CDR3 protein is CASSSQGADTGELFF. The CDR3 nucleotides read TGTGCCAGCAGTTCTCAGGGGGCTGACACCGGGGAGCTGTTTTTT.

This chain connects TRBV5-1 to TRBJ1-1; D gene uncertain. This CDR3 region has 15 residues. Per germline, CDR1 SGHRS and CDR2 YFSETQ. The V end was cut by 0 bases, the J end by 0 bases, with 9 bases between. The CDR3 is CASSLVGRLNTEAFF. CDR3 DNA sequence: TGCGCCAGCAGCTTGGTAGGCAGGCTGAACACTGAAGCTTTCTTT.

The rearrangement uses TRBV29-1 and TRBJ2-3; possibly TRBD2 for D (6 bases). V dropped 5 bases and J dropped 4 bases, with 13 bases sitting between them. CDR3 length: 13 amino acids. The V gene's germline CDR1 is SQVTM and CDR2 ANQGSEA. The chain's CDR3 is CSVLMGGADTQYF. The DNA for the CDR3 is TGCAGCGTTCTCATGGGGGGTGCAGATACGCAGTATTTT.

The CDR3 DNA reads as TGTGCCAGCAGCCCCCGAGGAAACTATGGCTACACCTTC. It codes for CASSPRGNYGYTF. The rearrangement links TRBV7-9 to TRBJ1-2; D unresolved. Trimming removed 5 bases from V and 2 bases from J, with 9 bases in between. In germline, CDR1 is SEHNR, CDR2 FQNEAQ (reference sequence). The CDR3 is 13 amino acids.

The chain uses TRBV29-1 and TRBJ1-1, with D unresolved. The CDR3 spans 12 residues. Germline V gene lookup returns CDR1 SQVTM and CDR2 ANQGSEA. With 7 bases removed from V and 6 bases from J, the gap between germline ends came to 15 bases. The CDR3 nucleotides read TGCAGCGCTTCGACGGCCGTGGCTGAAGCTTTCTTT. This translates into CSASTAVAEAFF.

The rearrangement joins TRBV6-1 to TRBJ2-6; D is ambiguous. Deletions cut 11 bases from V and 3 bases from J, with 11 bases between. Germline V lookup: CDR1 MNHNS, CDR2 SASEGT. The CDR3 has 13 amino acids. The CDR3 coding sequence is TGTGCCGGGATGAGGATTGGGGCCAACGTCCTGACTTTC. Translation: CAGMRIGANVLTF.

The gene calls are TRBV6-2 or TRBV6-3 and TRBJ2-5, with TRBD2 matching over 8 bases. The germline V gene has CDR1 MNHEY and CDR2 SVGEGT. The CDR3 is made up of 14 amino acids. V gave up 4 bases and J gave up 3 bases; unmatched junction bases: 4. The CDR3, as DNA: TGTGCCAGCAGTTTCGGGGGGGAGGAAGAGACCCAGTACTTC. Translation gives CASSFGGEEETQYF.

The CDR3 region has the DNA TGTGCCAGCAGTTGGGGCACAGATACGCAGTATTTT. The encoded protein is CASSWGTDTQYF. V and J are TRBV12-3 or TRBV12-4 and TRBJ2-3, with D hard to call. The CDR3 covers 12 residues. V was clipped by 4 bases and J by 1 base, with 3 bases between them.

The chain employs TRBV28 and TRBJ2-1; D ambiguous. The CDR3 is 15 amino acids. Trimming cost V 6 bases and J 1 base, with 13 bases left between them. CDR1 is MDHEN, CDR2 SYDVKM, per germline. The CDR3 nucleotides read TGTGCCAGCAGCCTTTTGACGGCTTCCTACAATGAGCAGTTCTTC. The encoded protein is CASSLLTASYNEQFF.